The subject of this entry is one T cell receptor beta chain. No antigen is known for it. This sample is part of a study of cytomegalovirus exposure and HLA in healthy donors. Study information: Clustering assigned about four fifths of the approximately 400 genotyped donors to the Caucasian-associated ancestry cluster. Broader study findings: Association of a missense DCLRE1C variant with TCR beta V- and J-gene trimming was reported in a later analysis. More than 150 TCR beta chains were listed as cytomegalovirus-associated.

Primers: 60 Vbeta forward and 13 Jbeta reverse. Some clones are missing from TCRdb's copy, which holds only in-frame ones; the method was immunoSEQ multiplex PCR. This table has about 200,000 clones, around 90% appearing once. Germline V CDR1 and CDR2: SQVTM, ANQGSEA. The CDR3 spans 14 residues. V shed 4 bases and J 0 bases; nucleotides not matched to a gene: 3. This clonotype originated in a boy aged 2 to 10 in good health and CMV-seronegative. Sequences were obtained from PBMCs. The chain has TRBV29-1 and TRBJ2-1; 7 nucleotides line up with TRBD1. DNA of the CDR3: TGCAGCGTTGTATCAGGGGGCTCCTACAATGAGCAGTTCTTC. It encodes CSVVSGGSYNEQFF.